This entry describes one T cell receptor (beta chain). What it binds is unknown. The data were obtained in a study of blood T cells in healthy people across ages. Study information: Per two T cells, template switching captured roughly one barcoded beta molecule. Findings and caveats of the study: It was the long-lived donors that had more naive CD4+ cells and higher diversity than aged donors. It was not known whether donors were CMV positive (a possible confounder of expanded clonotype changes).

Alongside a J-beta primer mix, a sample-barcoded 5' primer served in a second PCR lasting about 7 to 11 cycles. TCRdb processed the 5' RACE reads anew with MiXCR; each CDR3 protein has one entry. The sample lists hundreds of thousands of distinct CDR3 sequences, under 65% seen once, with about 13% in the top ten. CDR3 length equals 16 residues. V gave up 6 bases and J gave up 6 bases; unmatched junction bases: 9. The sample comprised blood. This sequence originates from a woman older than 75 in good health. The rearrangement uses TRBV12-3 or TRBV12-4 and TRBJ1-6, with 9 bases aligning to TRBD1. CDR3 loop: CASRRTGTGSNSPLHF. CDR3 sequence (DNA): TGTGCCAGCAGGAGAACCGGGACAGGGAGTAATTCACCCCTCCACTTT.